The TCR beta chain described here comes from a study of cytomegalovirus exposure and HLA in healthy donors. Findings of the study overall: A later look showed TCR association rates differing by HLA locus, highest for DRB1 and lowest for HLA-C. CMV serostatus was the only recorded immune exposure for donors. A prior analysis recorded that most TCR beta V segments were productive about 87% or about 30% of the time. For presence/absence analyses, sequencing depth was assumed to be roughly uniform across donors.

Primers included in the PCR were 60 Vbeta and 13 Jbeta primers. Data came from immunoSEQ multiplex PCR; TCRdb stores just in-frame clones and leaves some out. Of about 120,000 clones in the sample, roughly two thirds were seen once. Germline V lookup: CDR1 SGHAT, CDR2 FQDESV (reference sequence). Trimming pared 2 bases from V and 1 base from J, leaving 8 bases between. The CDR3 extends over 14 amino acids. Notes on this clone: Its target is unknown.

V and J are TRBV11-1 and TRBJ1-1, with D possibly TRBD1 on 6 matching bases. The receptor comes from a man aged 18 to 35 in good health and CMV-seropositive. Sequencing was done on a sample of PBMCs. In DNA form, the CDR3 reads TGTGCCAGCAGCTTACAGGGGACGAACACTGAAGCTTTCTTT. It encodes CASSLQGTNTEAFF.